This T cell receptor (beta chain) was captured by sequencing in a study of control samples from healthy donors and cancer patients (dated by TCRdb to about 2020). The CDR3 spans 14 residues, from the cysteine through the phenylalanine. The kept DNA is CDR3 alone, 42 bases in frame from the first base. Reading the germline V gene gives CDR1 MNHEY and CDR2 SVGAGI. V is clipped by 6 bases and J by 4 bases, and the sequence between their germline boundaries is 15 bases long. On this clone: The antigen it binds to is not known. No per-base quality is available; no much larger clone lies one base away.

The library was built by means of the immunoSEQ multiplex PCR assay. TCRdb provides this immuneACCESS table in a form limited to in-frame rearrangements. Some clones are lacking; in checked studies, under half of them reflect an unresolved V gene, and why the rest are absent is not known. The sample has approximately 100,000 clones on record, more than 90% of them singletons. Clones ranked in the top ten supply around 2.8% of the sample. The chain is made from TRBV6-5 and TRBJ1-1; the D region possibly corresponds to TRBD1 (6 bases align). The sample taken for sequencing was blood. This clonotype was sampled from a human donor in good health. The donor label of this sample is uncertain. At the DNA level, the sequence is TGTGCCAGCAGCCTTGGAGGGGGTCCCACTGAAGCTTTCTTT. This encodes CASSLGGGPTEAFF.